The rows below give T cell receptor beta chains drawn from one sample of a study of cytomegalovirus exposure and HLA in healthy donors. TCRdb's table, derived via immunoSEQ multiplex PCR, lists solely in-frame clones and lacks some. The table lists about 120,000 clones, roughly two thirds of them singletons. The source material was PBMCs. Receptors originate from a man aged 30 to 39 in good health and CMV-seropositive. CDR3s include the opening cysteine and the closing phenylalanine or tryptophan. D genes are given only for firm matches. The listing skips clone size in some rows; elsewhere it reads once, few, many or a size class.

j_call	d_call	v_call	clone_size	cdr3_length	cdr3_aa	cdr3_nt
TRBJ2-1	.	TRBV2	.	15	CASKRLAERSNEQFF	TGTGCCAGCAAGCGTTTGGCAGAGAGGTCCAATGAGCAGTTCTTC
TRBJ2-7	.	TRBV10-3	.	13	CAISEYEGAGQYF	TGTGCCATCAGTGAGTATGAGGGAGCAGGGCAGTACTTC
TRBJ2-7	TRBD2	TRBV5-1	.	16	CASSSLASGRGYEQYF	TGCGCCAGCAGCTCCCTGGCTAGCGGGAGGGGCTACGAGCAGTACTTC
TRBJ1-2	.	TRBV28	once	13	CASSFVGGSGYTF	TGTGCCAGCAGTTTTGTGGGGGGTAGCGGCTACACCTTC
TRBJ1-1	.	TRBV18	.	13	CASSPQRNTEAFF	TGTGCCAGCTCACCACAGAGGAACACTGAAGCTTTCTTT
TRBJ1-3	.	TRBV4-1	.	17	CASSQEGEGDSGNTIYF	TGCGCCAGCAGCCAAGAAGGCGAGGGGGACTCTGGAAACACCATATATTTT
TRBJ2-6	.	TRBV2	.	16	CASRPNRVSGANVLTF	TGTGCCAGCAGACCCAACAGGGTGTCTGGGGCCAACGTCCTGACTTTC
TRBJ2-1	TRBD1	TRBV29-1	few	18	CSDLSGTVPPQLYNEQFF	TGCAGCGACCTATCCGGGACAGTTCCCCCACAACTTTACAATGAGCAGTTCTTC
TRBJ2-2	TRBD2	TRBV11-3	.	17	CASSHLRLAGGGGELFF	TGTGCCAGCAGCCACCTGAGGCTAGCGGGAGGTGGCGGGGAGCTGTTTTTT
TRBJ1-2	.	TRBV30	.	14	CAWTRAGRANGYTF	TGTGCCTGGACTAGGGCAGGGAGGGCGAATGGCTACACCTTC
TRBJ2-7	.	TRBV7-9	few	12	CASSLGVYEQYF	TGTGCCAGCAGCTTAGGAGTATACGAGCAGTACTTC
TRBJ1-1	.	TRBV25-1	.	15	CASRAPGALSTEAFF	TGTGCCAGCAGGGCCCCTGGGGCGTTGAGCACTGAAGCTTTCTTT
TRBJ2-1	TRBD2	TRBV7-2	.	18	CASSLLLAGGSGCYEQFF	TGTGCCAGCAGCTTACTACTAGCGGGAGGGTCGGGTTGTTATGAGCAGTTCTTC
TRBJ2-1	TRBD2	TRBV29-1	.	14	CSVLGGRSADEQFF	TGCAGCGTTTTAGGCGGGAGGTCTGCCGATGAGCAGTTCTTC
TRBJ1-2	.	TRBV15	.	13	CATSRDRVDGYTF	TGTGCCACCAGCAGAGACAGGGTTGATGGCTACACCTTC
TRBJ2-2	.	TRBV19	.	16	CASSIMSGRNTGELFF	TGTGCCAGTAGTATTATGTCCGGGAGGAACACCGGGGAGCTGTTTTTT
TRBJ1-1	.	TRBV5-1	few	12	CASSPQGVEAFF	TGCGCCAGCAGCCCACAGGGAGTAGAAGCTTTCTTT
TRBJ2-3	TRBD1	TRBV7-9	few	17	CASIQAIRTGPTDTQYF	TGTGCCAGCATCCAAGCAATTCGGACAGGGCCCACAGATACGCAGTATTTT
TRBJ2-7	TRBD1	TRBV5-1	.	16	CASSLVRDSSSYEQYF	TGCGCCAGCAGCTTGGTTAGGGACAGCAGCTCCTACGAGCAGTACTTC
TRBJ2-7	.	TRBV6-5	.	13	CASSRTDGYEQYF	TGTGCCAGCAGCAGGACTGATGGCTACGAGCAGTACTTC
TRBJ2-7	.	TRBV7-9	.	16	CASSLSIAVSSYEQYF	TGTGCCAGCAGCTTAAGTATAGCGGTAAGCTCCTACGAGCAGTACTTC
TRBJ1-2	TRBD1	TRBV7-8	.	16	CASSLVYGTGDYGYTF	TGTGCCAGCAGCTTAGTCTATGGGACAGGCGACTATGGCTACACCTTC
TRBJ1-4	.	TRBV6-6	.	13	CASMTGRVEKLFF	TGTGCCAGCATGACGGGGAGGGTTGAAAAACTGTTTTTT
TRBJ2-3	.	TRBV5-1	few	14	CASSLVQGADTQYF	TGCGCCAGCAGCTTGGTTCAAGGGGCAGATACGCAGTATTTT
TRBJ2-2	.	TRBV5-1	.	16	CASSLVQGGNTGELFF	TGCGCCAGCAGCTTGGTTCAGGGGGGGAACACCGGGGAGCTGTTTTTT
TRBJ2-1	TRBD2	TRBV27	.	19	CASSFRVIWGSGDYNEQFF	TGTGCCAGCAGTTTCCGGGTGATCTGGGGTAGCGGGGATTACAATGAGCAGTTCTTC
TRBJ2-3	.	TRBV25-1	few	16	CASSDGWPGGADTQYF	TGTGCCAGCAGTGACGGTTGGCCGGGGGGCGCAGATACGCAGTATTTT
TRBJ2-2	.	TRBV5-6	once	15	CASSDTGPNTGELFF	TGTGCCAGCAGCGACACAGGGCCGAACACCGGGGAGCTGTTTTTT
TRBJ2-1	.	TRBV6-4	.	15	CASSSSPTSTGEQFF	TGTGCCAGCAGTTCATCCCCCACTAGTACTGGTGAGCAGTTCTTC
TRBJ2-1	TRBD2	TRBV5-4	.	16	CASSCPVLAESCEQFF	TGTGCCAGCAGTTGCCCCGTACTAGCGGAAAGTTGTGAGCAGTTCTTC
TRBJ1-1	TRBD1	TRBV28	.	18	CASSTAPGQGELFTEAFF	TGTGCCAGCAGTACGGCACCGGGACAGGGGGAGTTGTTCACTGAAGCTTTCTTT
TRBJ2-7	TRBD1	TRBV18	.	14	CASSPGTGDYEQYF	TGTGCCAGCTCACCAGGGACAGGGGACTACGAGCAGTACTTC
TRBJ2-2	.	TRBV19	.	14	CASSIFRGTGELFF	TGTGCCAGTAGTATCTTCAGGGGAACCGGGGAGCTGTTTTTT
TRBJ1-6	.	TRBV28	.	14	CASSQDRSNSPLHF	TGTGCCAGCAGTCAGGACAGATCAAATTCACCCCTCCACTTT
TRBJ2-7	TRBD2	TRBV6-1	.	14	CASSRTSGLYEQYF	TGTGCCAGCAGTCGGACTAGCGGACTCTACGAGCAGTACTTC
TRBJ2-7	TRBD1	TRBV6-5	.	13	CASISPGGGLRYF	TGTGCCAGCATCAGTCCAGGGGGTGGCTTAAGGTACTTC
TRBJ2-3	TRBD1	TRBV4-3	.	20	CASSPWGVMDRGLATDTQYF	TGCGCCAGCAGCCCTTGGGGCGTGATGGACAGGGGGCTTGCCACAGATACGCAGTATTTT
TRBJ2-7	TRBD1	TRBV11-1	.	15	CASSLLGQGAPEQYF	TGTGCCAGCAGCTTACTGGGACAGGGGGCGCCAGAGCAGTACTTC
TRBJ2-7	.	TRBV2	.	14	CASSERQDSYEQYF	TGTGCCAGCAGTGAAAGACAGGACTCCTACGAGCAGTACTTC
TRBJ1-2	.	TRBV5-1	.	13	CASSLEQVYGYTF	TGCGCCAGCAGCTTGGAACAGGTCTATGGCTACACCTTC
TRBJ2-7	TRBD1	TRBV11-2	.	14	CASTPQPGQYEQYF	TGTGCCAGCACTCCTCAACCGGGACAGTACGAGCAGTACTTC
TRBJ2-7	.	TRBV27	once	13	CASSLGDSYEQYF	TGTGCCAGCAGTTTAGGGGACTCCTACGAGCAGTACTTC